This TCR beta chain was obtained from a study of OX40 agonist ivuxolimab in advanced cancers. Repertoires were generated with immunoSEQ multiplex PCR, while TCRdb's copy carries only in-frame clones and drops some. The sample consists of some 70,000 clones, about 92% of them appearing once. Findings of the study overall: CD8+ T cells averaged more expanded clones than CD4+.

This clone was observed a handful of times. No antigen is known for it. The CDR3 has 12 amino acids. Per the germline V gene, CDR1 is KGHSH and CDR2 is LQKENI. Trimming took 4 bases from V and 5 from J, leaving 8 bases between them. The rearrangement joins TRBV18 to TRBJ1-1, with a possible D match to TRBD1 (5 bases). This clonotype originated in an adult with an advanced solid tumor such as melanoma, head and neck, liver or kidney cancer. The specimen comprised CD4+ or CD8+ T cells sorted from blood, sampled in a trial of the OX40 agonist ivuxolimab. CDR3 nucleotides: TGTGCCAGCTCACAACGGGGGACTGAAGCTTTCTTT. Its protein product is CASSQRGTEAFF.